Listed here are 14 T cell receptor beta chains from one sample, sequenced in a study of graft-versus-host responses after intestinal transplantation. Using immunoSEQ multiplex PCR, the repertoire was profiled, and TCRdb retains in-frame clones only, with some absent. In the table there are over 75,000 clones, more than 75% of which are singletons. The sample was PBMCs, taken 255 days after intestinal transplant. These receptors were taken from a human patient who received an intestinal transplant, so some T cells may come from the graft donor.

This clone was seen more than once but under ten times. V usage is TRBV19 and J usage is TRBJ2-2, with TRBD2 identical over 7 bases. Losses at the gene ends were 7 bases for V and 5 bases for J; bases not matched to a gene: 13. CDR1 is LNHDA and CDR2 is SQIVND in the germline V gene (reference sequence). The CDR3 covers 16 residues. CDR3 in amino acids: CASIPSGARGTGELFF. For the CDR3, the DNA is TGTGCCAGTATACCCAGCGGGGCCCGGGGGACCGGGGAGCTGTTTTTT.

This clone has only a few counts. The V and J genes are TRBV6-6 and TRBJ1-6, with a weak D call TRBD1 (6 bases). From germline, CDR1 is MNHNY and CDR2 SVGAGI (reference sequence). This CDR3 comprises 15 residues. The V gene lost 5 bases and the J gene lost 5 bases, with 13 bases spanning the gap. CDR3 sequence reads: CASSPGTLDNSPLHF. DNA for the CDR3: TGTGCCAGCAGTCCGGGGACATTGGATAATTCACCCCTCCACTTT.

This chain connects TRBV27 to TRBJ1-6; 8 bases match TRBD1. CDR3 length equals 13 residues. From germline, CDR1 is MNHEY and CDR2 SMNVEV (reference sequence). Trimming at V came to 0 bases and at J to 16 bases, leaving 5 bases not matched to a gene. Here the CDR3 DNA reads TGTGCCAGCAGTTTATCGCAGGGGGCAGAGCTCCACTTT. Amino acid sequence: CASSLSQGAELHF.

This sequence joins TRBV5-1 and TRBJ2-1; 7 bases are shared with TRBD2. Germline CDR1 SGHRS, CDR2 YFSETQ. Trimming at V came to 4 bases and at J to 0 bases, leaving 1 base not matched to a gene. The CDR3 spans 14 residues. CDR3 protein: CASSPGGSYNEQFF. The CDR3 nucleotides are TGCGCCAGCAGCCCGGGGGGCTCCTACAATGAGCAGTTCTTC. The variable domain in full, with the rest retrieved from reference TRBV5-1 and TRBJ2-1, is KAGVTQTPRYLIKTRGQQVTLSCSPISGHRSVSWYQQTPGQGLQFLFEYFSETQRNKGNFPGRFSGRQFSNSRSEMNVSTLELGDSALYLCASSPGGSYNEQFFGPGTRLTVL.

This chain connects TRBV5-1 to TRBJ2-5, with D perhaps TRBD2 (6 bases). The CDR3 contains 14 residues. Trimming took 0 bases from V and 3 from J, leaving 9 bases between them. Germline-derived CDR1 and CDR2 are SGHRS and YFSETQ. CDR3 bases: TGCGCCAGCAGCTTGGATACGGGAGAAGAGACCCAGTACTTC. Its translation: CASSLDTGEETQYF.

This clone was found once. The germline gene is not matched at one end of the junction; a read error may be the cause. The chain employs TRBV7-8 and TRBJ1-6, with D perhaps TRBD1 (6 bases). The CDR3 loop spans 15 amino acids. The germline V gene encodes CDR1 SGHVS and CDR2 FQNEAQ. The CDR3 DNA reads as TGTGCCAGCAGCCTAGCGGAGATTGGGGGCTCACCCCTCCACTTT. Its protein is CASSLAEIGGSPLHF.

The chain carries TRBV6-5 and TRBJ2-5; D gene uncertain. The V gene lost 4 bases and the J gene lost 5 bases, with 11 bases spanning the gap. This CDR3 is built from 13 residues. The germline V gene encodes CDR1 MNHEY and CDR2 SVGAGI. CDR3 sequence (DNA): TGTGCCAGCAGTTCCTCGACCGGCGAGACCCAGTACTTC. It yields the protein CASSSSTGETQYF.

The V call is TRBV7-3, the J call TRBJ2-2, with a weak D call TRBD2 (6 bases). The CDR3 loop spans 16 amino acids. The germline V and J ends were trimmed by 5 bases and 0 bases, with 13 bases remaining between them. The germline CDR1 and CDR2 sequences are SGHTA and FQGTGA. CDR3 in DNA: TGTGCCAGCAGCGCAACGCGGGGTGCGAACACCGGGGAGCTGTTTTTT. Protein sequence: CASSATRGANTGELFF.

A single count supports this clone. V and J are TRBV5-1 and TRBJ1-1; no definite D call. The germline V and J ends were trimmed by 4 bases and 2 bases, with 21 bases remaining between them. Germline V gene data show CDR1 as SGHRS and CDR2 as YFSETQ. This CDR3 region has 17 residues. The CDR3 DNA reads TGCGCCAGCAGCATCCAGGATGGCGGGTACACTAACACTGAAGCTTTCTTT. Translating gives CASSIQDGGYTNTEAFF. Together with reference TRBV5-1 and TRBJ1-1, the CDR3 gives the full variable domain: KAGVTQTPRYLIKTRGQQVTLSCSPISGHRSVSWYQQTPGQGLQFLFEYFSETQRNKGNFPGRFSGRQFSNSRSEMNVSTLELGDSALYLCASSIQDGGYTNTEAFFGQGTRLTVV.

The rearrangement links TRBV5-5 to TRBJ1-1; TRBD1 is a possible D gene (6 bases). This CDR3 is 18 amino acids long. Trimming left V 0 bases short and J 0 bases short, with 18 bases between. Per the germline V gene, CDR1 is SGHKS and CDR2 is YYEKEE (reference sequence). The CDR3 region is CASSLGGGGGRLNTEAFF. The CDR3 nucleotides are TGTGCCAGCAGCTTGGGAGGGGGTGGAGGCAGGCTGAACACTGAAGCTTTCTTT.

The J gene is TRBJ2-2, the V gene TRBV28; D is tentatively TRBD1 or TRBD2 (5 bases each). Trimming took off 5 bases at V and 1 base at J, with 11 bases between the two ends. Germline CDR1 MDHEN, CDR2 SYDVKM. This CDR3 region has 15 residues. CDR3 in DNA: TGTGCCAGCAGTCCCGGGACCCAGAACACCGGGGAGCTGTTTTTT. Residues: CASSPGTQNTGELFF.

This chain links TRBV11-2 with TRBJ1-2; the match to TRBD1 covers 9 bases. There are 19 residues in the CDR3. Trimming cost V 2 bases and J 4 bases; bases outside gene matches: 17. CDR1 is SGHAT and CDR2 is FQNNGV in the germline V gene. CDR3 coding DNA: TGTGCCAGCAGCTTATCCGTTTCCACGACGGACAGGGGATCCTATGGCTACACCTTC. This gives the protein CASSLSVSTTDRGSYGYTF.

This chain joins TRBV19 and TRBJ2-7; TRBD2 aligns across 8 bases. J was trimmed by 2 bases and V by 2 bases; bases with no gene match: 8. The germline V gene has CDR1 LNHDA and CDR2 SQIVND (reference sequence). The CDR3 runs 16 residues. The CDR3 DNA reads as TGTGCCAGTAGTATACGCGTCGCGGGAGGCGCCTACGAGCAGTACTTC. This codes for CASSIRVAGGAYEQYF.

The rearrangement joins TRBV21-1 to TRBJ2-7; the table assigns TRBD1, which was not confirmed against the DNA. TRBV21-1 represents a pseudogene. The length of the CDR3 is 11 residues. The CDR3 region has the DNA TGTGCCAGCAGCAGGGGGCGCGAGCAGTACGTC. It is translated as CASSRGREQYV.